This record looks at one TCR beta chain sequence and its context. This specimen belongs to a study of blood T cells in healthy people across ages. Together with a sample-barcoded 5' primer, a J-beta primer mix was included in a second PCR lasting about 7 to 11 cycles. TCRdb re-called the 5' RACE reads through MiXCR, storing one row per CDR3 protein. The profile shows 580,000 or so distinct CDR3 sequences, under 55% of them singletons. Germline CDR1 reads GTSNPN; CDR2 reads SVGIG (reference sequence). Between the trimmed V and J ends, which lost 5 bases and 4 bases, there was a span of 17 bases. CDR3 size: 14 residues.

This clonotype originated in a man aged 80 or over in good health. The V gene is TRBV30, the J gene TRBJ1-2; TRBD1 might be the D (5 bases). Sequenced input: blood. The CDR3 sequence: CAWGPRERGYGYTF. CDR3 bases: TGTGCCTGGGGCCCGAGGGAGAGGGGCTATGGCTACACCTTC.